The clone carrying this T cell receptor (beta chain) was seen many times. The antigen is unknown. This record belongs to a study of neurological immune-mediated disorders. One entry per CDR3 protein results from TCRdb running MiXCR on the 5' RACE reads. The table records some 26,000 distinct CDR3 sequences, 3% to 3.5% of them present only once. PBMCs stored at -80 C, numbering 2 million, were the origin of the unsorted libraries. Trimming removed 0 bases from V and 8 bases from J, with 23 bases in between. The germline V gene encodes CDR1 LGHNA and CDR2 YNFKEQ. The CDR3 is 19 residues long. Findings and limits, study-wide: According to phylogenetic grouping, one related-CDR3 cluster, a possible signature, contained the repertoires of 18 of 34 multiple sclerosis patients.

Material: PBMCs. This clonotype was obtained from a woman aged 25 to 39 with multiple sclerosis. This rearrangement joins TRBV4-2 to TRBJ1-6, with a weak D call TRBD1 (5 bases). The CDR3 DNA sequence: TGTGCCAGCAGCCAAGATCCCGCGGGGCTCCCTTCTAGCCATTCACCCCTCCACTTT. This gives the protein CASSQDPAGLPSSHSPLHF.